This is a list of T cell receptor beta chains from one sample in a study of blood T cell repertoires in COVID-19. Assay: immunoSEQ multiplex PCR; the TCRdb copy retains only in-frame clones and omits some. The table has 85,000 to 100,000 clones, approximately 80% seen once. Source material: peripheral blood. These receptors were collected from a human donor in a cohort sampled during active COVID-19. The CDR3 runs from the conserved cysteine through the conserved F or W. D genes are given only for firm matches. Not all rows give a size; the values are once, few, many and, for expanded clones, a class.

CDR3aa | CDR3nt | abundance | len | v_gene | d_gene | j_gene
CASSLDWRGPQF | TGTGCCAGCAGCTTAGATTGGCGGGGCCCTCAATTC | . | 12 | TRBV7-2 | . | TRBJ1-2
CASSICRYFRGAETQYF | TGTGCCAGTAGTATTTGTCGTTATTTCAGGGGAGCAGAGACCCAGTACTTC | . | 17 | TRBV19 | . | TRBJ2-5
CASSPGTGVFEQYF | TGCGCCAGCAGTCCCGGGACAGGGGTCTTCGAGCAGTACTTC | . | 14 | TRBV5-1 | TRBD1 | TRBJ2-7
CASSQAGTSGSHEQYF | TGTGCCAGCAGCCAAGCGGGGACTAGCGGGAGCCACGAGCAGTACTTC | . | 16 | TRBV3-1/TRBV3-2 | TRBD2 | TRBJ2-7
CASTERVGHTNSPLHF | TGTGCCAGCACAGAACGGGTCGGACATACTAATTCACCCCTCCACTTT | once | 16 | TRBV7-2 | . | TRBJ1-6
CASKVGVNTEAFF | TGTGCCAGCAAAGTCGGAGTGAACACTGAAGCTTTCTTT | . | 13 | TRBV7-9 | . | TRBJ1-1
CASSTRTGGGYTF | TGTGCCAGCAGCACCAGGACAGGGGGCGGCTACACCTTC | . | 13 | TRBV7-2 | TRBD1 | TRBJ1-2
CASRLRAPGEGQYF | TGTGCCAGCAGACTCCGGGCCCCGGGGGAGGGCCAGTACTTC | . | 14 | TRBV6-6 | TRBD2 | TRBJ2-5
CASSSGQGPGNTIYF | TGTGCCAGCAGCTCGGGACAGGGTCCTGGAAACACCATATATTTT | . | 15 | TRBV9 | TRBD1 | TRBJ1-3
CASSLADTEAFF | TGTGCCAGCAGCTTGGCGGACACTGAAGCTTTCTTT | few | 12 | TRBV5-4 | . | TRBJ1-1
CSVGGASGSTDTQYF | TGCAGCGTTGGAGGGGCTAGCGGGAGCACAGATACGCAGTATTTT | once | 15 | TRBV29-1 | TRBD2 | TRBJ2-3
CASTPDRGNTEAFF | TGTGCCAGCACCCCGGACAGGGGGAACACTGAAGCTTTCTTT | . | 14 | TRBV6-2/TRBV6-3 | TRBD1 | TRBJ1-1
CAITTGIRNTEAFF | TGTGCCATCACGACAGGGATTCGGAACACTGAAGCTTTCTTT | . | 14 | TRBV10-3 | TRBD1 | TRBJ1-1
CASTSVTNLGYTF | TGTGCCAGCACAAGCGTGACCAACCTTGGCTACACCTTC | few | 13 | TRBV28 | . | TRBJ1-2
CASSRSGGSYEQFF | TGTGCCAGTAGTCGGAGCGGGGGGTCTTATGAGCAGTTCTTC | . | 14 | TRBV19 | TRBD2 | TRBJ2-1
CASSLLGTVNYGYTF | TGTGCCAGCAGCTTACTAGGGACAGTTAACTATGGCTACACCTTC | . | 15 | TRBV7-9 | TRBD1 | TRBJ1-2
CASSFREPPNEQYF | TGTGCCAGCAGTTTCCGCGAACCACCCAACGAGCAGTACTTC | . | 14 | TRBV27 | . | TRBJ2-7
CASSLSRGRNTEAFF | TGTGCCAGCAGTTTATCGCGGGGACGGAACACTGAAGCTTTCTTT | few | 15 | TRBV28 | . | TRBJ1-1
CATRFQRSSYEQYF | TGTGCCACCCGGTTCCAGCGGAGCTCCTACGAGCAGTACTTC | few | 14 | TRBV2 | . | TRBJ2-7
CASSLVLAGGLETQYF | TGTGCCAGCAGCTTGGTCCTAGCGGGGGGGCTTGAGACCCAGTACTTC | . | 16 | TRBV5-8 | TRBD2 | TRBJ2-5
CASSYTGTAREQYF | TGTGCCAGCAGTTACACGGGGACTGCTCGCGAGCAGTACTTC | . | 14 | TRBV6-5 | . | TRBJ2-7
CASSMIGRGSYNEQFF | TGTGCCAGTAGTATGATTGGCAGGGGATCCTACAATGAGCAGTTCTTC | . | 16 | TRBV19 | . | TRBJ2-1
CASSYRGMNTEAFF | TGTGCCAGCAGTTACAGGGGGATGAACACTGAAGCTTTCTTT | few | 14 | TRBV27 | TRBD1 | TRBJ1-1
CATSGVGAEAFF | TGTGCCACCAGTGGAGTAGGGGCTGAAGCTTTCTTT | few | 12 | TRBV24-1 | . | TRBJ1-1
CASSQRARASGYNEQFF | TGTGCCAGCAGCCAACGGGCTAGGGCTAGCGGGTACAATGAGCAGTTCTTC | . | 17 | TRBV4-2 | TRBD2 | TRBJ2-1
CASSWGQGTYEQYF | TGTGCCAGCAGCTGGGGACAGGGAACCTACGAGCAGTACTTC | . | 14 | TRBV6-2/TRBV6-3 | TRBD1 | TRBJ2-7
CASSDGTGLQPQHF | TGTGCCAGCAGTGACGGGACAGGGCTTCAGCCCCAGCATTTT | . | 14 | TRBV25-1 | TRBD1 | TRBJ1-5